The 5 T cell receptor beta chains listed next were all sequenced from one sample in a study of blood T cell repertoires in COVID-19. Produced via immunoSEQ multiplex PCR; TCRdb's table is partial and in-frame only. The sample yields about 250,000 clones, 88% seen once. Sequencing input: peripheral blood. Every receptor here comes from a woman in her 30s with COVID-19, enrolled during active disease.

The chain links TRBV7-6 to TRBJ2-1; D is perhaps TRBD1 (5 bases). The CDR3 extends over 12 amino acids. Trimming took off 4 bases at V and 9 bases at J, with 10 bases between the two ends. CDR1 and CDR2 from the germline V gene are SGHVS and FNYEAQ. The CDR3 sequence is CASSSPRGEQFF. The CDR3 nucleotides read TGTGCCAGCAGCTCGCCAAGGGGTGAGCAGTTCTTC.

The chain couples TRBV6-6 to TRBJ2-4; D unclear. V gave up 7 bases and J gave up 1 base, with 11 bases separating them. CDR1 MNHNY and CDR2 SVGAGI come from the germline V gene (reference sequence). There are 14 residues in the CDR3. The CDR3 sequence is CASNLEFAKNIQYF. CDR3 in DNA: TGTGCCAGCAATCTGGAGTTTGCCAAAAACATTCAGTACTTC.

The chain is built from TRBV7-8 and TRBJ2-3, with TRBD2 matching over 14 bases. Germline CDR1 and CDR2: SGHVS and FQNEAQ. The CDR3 sequence is 15 residues long. Germline trimming cut 4 bases from V and 8 bases from J; bases unmatched to any gene: 5. The CDR3 sequence is CASSSTSGGAGTQYF. The CDR3 bases are TGTGCCAGCAGCTCGACTAGCGGGGGGGCCGGTACGCAGTATTTT. Supplemented by reference TRBV7-8 and TRBJ2-3, the full variable domain reads GAGVSQSPRYKVAKRGQDVALRCDPISGHVSLFWYQQALGQGPEFLTYFQNEAQLDKSGLPSDRFFAERPEGSVSTLKIQRTQQEDSAVYLCASSSTSGGAGTQYFGPGTRLTVL.

The V gene is TRBV4-1, the J gene TRBJ2-7, with no clear D. CDR3 size: 13 residues. Germline lookup yields CDR1 MGHRA and CDR2 YSYEKL. Trimming pared 1 base from V and 1 base from J, leaving 5 bases between. The CDR3 loop reads CASSQGLSYEQYV. The CDR3 nucleotides are TGCGCCAGCAGCCAAGGACTGTCCTACGAGCAGTACGTC.

V is TRBV7-2 and J is TRBJ2-7, with D unresolved. Germline CDR1 is SGHTA and CDR2 is FQGNSA. The CDR3 is 13 residues long. Trimming cost V 4 bases and J 4 bases, with 11 bases left between them. The DNA for the CDR3 is TGTGCCAGCAGCTCGAACCCAGGTTACGAGCAGTACGTC. Residues: CASSSNPGYEQYV.